Listed below are T cell receptor beta chains from one sample, sequenced in a study of PD-1 blockade in classical Hodgkin lymphoma. Produced via immunoSEQ multiplex PCR; TCRdb's table is partial and in-frame only. The data contain 15,000 to 20,000 clones, about 87% of them singletons. The source material was CD8+ T cells from blood, sampled before the fourth cycle of nivolumab. The receptors were gathered from a human donor with classical Hodgkin lymphoma. Both conserved end residues are part of each CDR3. A D gene is named only where the DNA matches it firmly.

v_call: TRBV7-9; d_call: TRBD2; j_call: TRBJ2-4; cdr3_aa: CASSLESGSYLAKNIQYF
v_call: TRBV5-1; d_call: TRBD1; j_call: TRBJ2-7; cdr3_aa: CASSLAQDREAYEQYF
v_call: TRBV4-1; d_call: -; j_call: TRBJ2-7; cdr3_aa: CASSQGLSTYEQYF
v_call: TRBV13; d_call: -; j_call: TRBJ2-3; cdr3_aa: CASSFGTDTQYF
v_call: TRBV5-1; d_call: TRBD1; j_call: TRBJ1-3; cdr3_aa: CASSSNMTGVDGNTIYF
v_call: TRBV6-1; d_call: TRBD1; j_call: TRBJ1-2; cdr3_aa: CASSEARTGISYGYTF
v_call: TRBV27; d_call: TRBD1; j_call: TRBJ2-7; cdr3_aa: CASSSRQGAPPYEQYF
v_call: TRBV7-2; d_call: -; j_call: TRBJ2-7; cdr3_aa: CAIHTRGSYEQYF
v_call: TRBV27; d_call: TRBD1; j_call: TRBJ1-1; cdr3_aa: CASSLPGGGLTEAFF
v_call: TRBV5-1; d_call: TRBD1; j_call: TRBJ2-3; cdr3_aa: CASSLGQGADTQYF
v_call: TRBV25-1; d_call: TRBD2; j_call: TRBJ2-1; cdr3_aa: CASSEMTSAAYNEQFF
v_call: TRBV4-1; d_call: TRBD1; j_call: TRBJ1-1; cdr3_aa: CASSQGSGGPLQAFF
v_call: TRBV9; d_call: TRBD1; j_call: TRBJ1-1; cdr3_aa: CASSGRGHTEAFF
v_call: TRBV27; d_call: -; j_call: TRBJ2-5; cdr3_aa: CASSPRARETQYF
v_call: TRBV29-1; d_call: TRBD1; j_call: TRBJ1-1; cdr3_aa: CSVEDHRGGTEAFF
v_call: TRBV6-6; d_call: TRBD2; j_call: TRBJ2-3; cdr3_aa: CASSFPLSGGTDTQYF
v_call: TRBV7-3; d_call: -; j_call: TRBJ2-1; cdr3_aa: CASSLTGGGAYNEQFF
v_call: TRBV5-6; d_call: TRBD2; j_call: -; cdr3_aa: CASSLGGRSISYEQYF
v_call: TRBV10-3; d_call: TRBD2; j_call: TRBJ2-1; cdr3_aa: CAISESGRAGYNEQFF
v_call: TRBV27; d_call: TRBD1; j_call: TRBJ1-2; cdr3_aa: CASSLQRTGEGYTF
v_call: TRBV4-2; d_call: -; j_call: TRBJ2-7; cdr3_aa: CASSQDPQVSSYEQYF